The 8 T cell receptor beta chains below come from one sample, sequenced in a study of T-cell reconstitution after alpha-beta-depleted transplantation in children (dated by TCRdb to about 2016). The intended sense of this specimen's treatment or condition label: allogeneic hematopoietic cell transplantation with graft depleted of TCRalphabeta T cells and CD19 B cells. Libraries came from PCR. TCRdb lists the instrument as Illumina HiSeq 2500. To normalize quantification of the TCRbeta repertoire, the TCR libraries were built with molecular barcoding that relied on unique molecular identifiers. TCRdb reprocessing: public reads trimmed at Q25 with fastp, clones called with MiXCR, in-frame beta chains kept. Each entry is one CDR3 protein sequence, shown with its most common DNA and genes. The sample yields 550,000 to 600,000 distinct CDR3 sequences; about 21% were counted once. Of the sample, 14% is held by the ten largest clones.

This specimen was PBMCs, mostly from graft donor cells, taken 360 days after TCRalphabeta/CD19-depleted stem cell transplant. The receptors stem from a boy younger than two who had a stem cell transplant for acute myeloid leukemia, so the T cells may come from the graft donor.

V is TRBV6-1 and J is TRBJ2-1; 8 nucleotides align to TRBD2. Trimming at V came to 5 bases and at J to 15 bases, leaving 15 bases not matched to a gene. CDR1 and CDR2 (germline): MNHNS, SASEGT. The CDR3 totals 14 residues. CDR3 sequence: CASSLTAQGLVAFF. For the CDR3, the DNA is TGTGCCAGCAGTCTAACGGCCCAGGGACTAGTAGCGTTCTTC.

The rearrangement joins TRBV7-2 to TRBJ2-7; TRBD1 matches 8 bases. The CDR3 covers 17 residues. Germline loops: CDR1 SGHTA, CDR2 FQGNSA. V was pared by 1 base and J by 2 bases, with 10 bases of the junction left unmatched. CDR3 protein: CASSLGGQGLTAYEQYF. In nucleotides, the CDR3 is TGTGCCAGCAGCTTAGGTGGACAGGGACTGACAGCCTACGAGCAGTACTTC. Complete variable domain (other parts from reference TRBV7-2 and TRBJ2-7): GAGVSQSPSNKVTEKGKDVELRCDPISGHTALYWYRQSLGQGLEFLIYFQGNSAPDKSGLPSDRFSAERTGGSVSTLTIQRTQQEDSAVYLCASSLGGQGLTAYEQYFGPGTRLTVT.

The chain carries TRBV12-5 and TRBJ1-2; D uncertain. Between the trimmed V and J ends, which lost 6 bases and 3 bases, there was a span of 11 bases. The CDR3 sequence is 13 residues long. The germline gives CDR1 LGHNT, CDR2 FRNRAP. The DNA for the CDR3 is TGTGCTAGTGGCACGACGGTCTACTATGGCTACACCTTC. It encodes CASGTTVYYGYTF.

CDR3 sequence: CASSQGVGNTGELFF. CDR3 bases: TGTGCCAGCAGTCAGGGGGTCGGGAACACCGGGGAGCTGTTTTTT. The chain joins TRBV6-1 to TRBJ2-2, with 7 bases that match TRBD1. Germline CDR1 reads MNHNS; CDR2 reads SASEGT. The CDR3 consists of 15 residues. V lost 5 bases, J lost 1 base, and 4 bases stayed unmatched.

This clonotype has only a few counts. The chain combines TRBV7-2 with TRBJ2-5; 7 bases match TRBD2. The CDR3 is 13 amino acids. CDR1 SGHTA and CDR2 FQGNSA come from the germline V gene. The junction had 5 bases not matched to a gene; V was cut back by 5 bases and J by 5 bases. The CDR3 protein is CASSKRGWETQYF. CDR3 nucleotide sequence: TGTGCCAGCAGCAAGCGGGGTTGGGAGACCCAGTACTTC.

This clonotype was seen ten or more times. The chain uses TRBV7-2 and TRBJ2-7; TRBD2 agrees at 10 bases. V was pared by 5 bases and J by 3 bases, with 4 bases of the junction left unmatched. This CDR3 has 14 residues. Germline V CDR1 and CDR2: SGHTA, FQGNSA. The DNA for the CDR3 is TGTGCCAGCAGCAAACGGACTAGCGGCTACGAGCAGTACTTC. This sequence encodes CASSKRTSGYEQYF.

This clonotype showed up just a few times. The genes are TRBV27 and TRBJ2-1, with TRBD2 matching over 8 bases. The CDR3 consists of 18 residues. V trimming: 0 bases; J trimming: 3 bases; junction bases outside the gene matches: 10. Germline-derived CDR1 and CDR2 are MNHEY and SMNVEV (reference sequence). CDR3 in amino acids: CASSLSPGLGLGYNEQFF. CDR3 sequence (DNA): TGTGCCAGCAGTTTATCACCGGGACTAGGTCTCGGCTACAATGAGCAGTTCTTC.

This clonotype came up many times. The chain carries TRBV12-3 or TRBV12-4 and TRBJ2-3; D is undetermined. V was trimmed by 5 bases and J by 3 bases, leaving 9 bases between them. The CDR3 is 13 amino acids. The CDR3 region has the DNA TGTGCCAGCAGTCTAATAGCTACAGATACGCAGTATTTT. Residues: CASSLIATDTQYF.